This record covers a single TCR beta chain. The authors sequenced TCR beta from blood CD8+ and CD4+ T cells. These data originate in a study of CD8 T cells in Susac syndrome. CDR3 length: 14 residues. The germline CDR1 and CDR2 sequences are DFQATT and SNEGSKA (reference sequence). Reverse transcription of roughly 0.45 to 1 ug RNA used random hexamers. TCRdb reanalysed the immunoSEQ multiplex PCR reads using MiXCR and keeps one entry per CDR3 protein. The table shows about 150,000 distinct CDR3 sequences, with approximately 94% occurring only once. V is TRBV20-1 and J is TRBJ1-1; D ambiguous. Sequencing used CD8+ T cells from PBMCs. The sequence was collected from a human donor with multiple sclerosis. DNA for the CDR3: TGCAGCGTGAGAAAAGACCCGCTGAACACTGAAGCTTTCTTT. It codes for CSVRKDPLNTEAFF.